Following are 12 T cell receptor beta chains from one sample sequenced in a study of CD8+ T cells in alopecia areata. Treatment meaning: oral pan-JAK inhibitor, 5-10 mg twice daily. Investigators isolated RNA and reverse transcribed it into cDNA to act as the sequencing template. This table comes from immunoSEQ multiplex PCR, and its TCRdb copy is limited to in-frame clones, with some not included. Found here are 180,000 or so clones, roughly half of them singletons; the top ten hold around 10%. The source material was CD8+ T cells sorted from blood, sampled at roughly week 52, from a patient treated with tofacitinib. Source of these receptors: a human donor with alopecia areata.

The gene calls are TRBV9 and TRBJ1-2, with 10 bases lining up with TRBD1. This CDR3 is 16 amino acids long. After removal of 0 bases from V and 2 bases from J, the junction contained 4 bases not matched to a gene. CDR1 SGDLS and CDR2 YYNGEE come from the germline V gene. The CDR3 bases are TGTGCCAGCAGCGTAGAAGGGACAGGGGTCAACTATGGCTACACCTTC. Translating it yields CASSVEGTGVNYGYTF. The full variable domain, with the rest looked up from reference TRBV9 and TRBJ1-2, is DSGVTQTPKHLITATGQRVTLRCSPRSGDLSVYWYQQSLDQGLQFLIQYYNGEERAKGNILERFSAQQFPDLHSELNLSSLELGDSALYFCASSVEGTGVNYGYTFGSGTRLTVV.

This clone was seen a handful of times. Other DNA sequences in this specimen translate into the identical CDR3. The CDR3 is CASSVGGDEQFF. Written as DNA, the CDR3 is TGTGCCAGCAGCGTAGGGGGTGATGAGCAGTTCTTC. The chain couples TRBV9 to TRBJ2-1; the D is unclear. The CDR3 spans 12 residues. The ends were cut back, 0 bases at V and 8 bases at J, with 6 bases in the middle. Germline CDR1 reads SGDLS; CDR2 reads YYNGEE.

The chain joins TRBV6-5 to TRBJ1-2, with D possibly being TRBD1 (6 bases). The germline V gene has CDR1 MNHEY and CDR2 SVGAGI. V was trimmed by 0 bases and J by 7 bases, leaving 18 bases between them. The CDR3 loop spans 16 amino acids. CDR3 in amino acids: CASSYSWDIRGGGYTF. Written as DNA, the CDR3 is TGTGCCAGCAGTTACTCCTGGGACATCCGAGGGGGTGGCTACACCTTC.

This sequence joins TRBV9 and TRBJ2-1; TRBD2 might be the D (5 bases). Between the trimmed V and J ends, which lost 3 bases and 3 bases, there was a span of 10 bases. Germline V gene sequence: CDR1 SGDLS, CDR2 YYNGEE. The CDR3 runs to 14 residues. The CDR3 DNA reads TGTGCCAGCAGCGAGCGGACGGACTACAATGAGCAGTTCTTC. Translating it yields CASSERTDYNEQFF.

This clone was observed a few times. CDR3: CASSQGGLGEQFF. In DNA form, the CDR3 reads TGCGCCAGCAGCCAAGGGGGACTCGGCGAGCAGTTCTTC. This sequence joins TRBV4-1 and TRBJ2-1; maybe TRBD2 (6 bases). This CDR3 contains 13 residues. V lost 1 base and J 10 bases, leaving 11 bases between the germline ends. CDR1 and CDR2 (germline): MGHRA, YSYEKL.

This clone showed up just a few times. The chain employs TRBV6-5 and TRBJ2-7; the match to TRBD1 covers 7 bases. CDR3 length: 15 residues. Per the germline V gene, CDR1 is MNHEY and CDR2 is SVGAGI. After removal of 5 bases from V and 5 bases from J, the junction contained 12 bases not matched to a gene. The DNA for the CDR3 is TGTGCCAGCAGTAGGAGAGACAGGGCGGGCAACGAGCAGTACTTC. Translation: CASSRRDRAGNEQYF.

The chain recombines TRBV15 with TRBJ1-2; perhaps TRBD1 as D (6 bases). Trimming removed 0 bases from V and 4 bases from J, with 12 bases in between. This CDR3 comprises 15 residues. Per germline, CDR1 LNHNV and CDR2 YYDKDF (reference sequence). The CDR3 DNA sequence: TGTGCCACCAGCAGAGATGGCACAGGGCTCTATGGCTACACCTTC. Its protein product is CATSRDGTGLYGYTF.

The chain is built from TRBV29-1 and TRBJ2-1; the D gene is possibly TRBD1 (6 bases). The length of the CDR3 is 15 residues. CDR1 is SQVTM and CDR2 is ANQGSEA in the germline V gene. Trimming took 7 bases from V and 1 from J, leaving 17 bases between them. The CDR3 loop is CSAQEQGRSYNEQFF. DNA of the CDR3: TGCAGCGCCCAGGAACAGGGTCGATCCTACAATGAGCAGTTCTTC.

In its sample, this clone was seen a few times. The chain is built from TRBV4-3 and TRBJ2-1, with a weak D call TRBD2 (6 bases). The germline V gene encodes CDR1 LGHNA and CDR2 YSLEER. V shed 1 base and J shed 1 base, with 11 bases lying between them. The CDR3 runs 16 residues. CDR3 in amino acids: CASSQVLGGSYNEQFF. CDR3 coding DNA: TGCGCCAGCAGCCAAGTACTAGGAGGGTCCTACAATGAGCAGTTCTTC.

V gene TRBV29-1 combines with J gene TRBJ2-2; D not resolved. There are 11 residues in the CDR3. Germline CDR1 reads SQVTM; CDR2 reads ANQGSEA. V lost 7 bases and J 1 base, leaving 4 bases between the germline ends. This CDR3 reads CSAENTGELFF. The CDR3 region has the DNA TGCAGCGCAGAGAACACCGGGGAGCTGTTTTTT.

In DNA form, the CDR3 reads TGTGCCTGGAGCCCCGGGGGACCCGGACAGGGGTACTCTGGGGCCAACGTCCTGACTTTC. It translates to CAWSPGGPGQGYSGANVLTF. The rearrangement uses TRBV30 and TRBJ2-6; 9 positions agree with TRBD1. The CDR3 loop spans 20 amino acids. CDR1 is GTSNPN, CDR2 SVGIG, per germline (reference sequence). V dropped 3 bases and J dropped 0; count of bases not matched to a gene: 15.

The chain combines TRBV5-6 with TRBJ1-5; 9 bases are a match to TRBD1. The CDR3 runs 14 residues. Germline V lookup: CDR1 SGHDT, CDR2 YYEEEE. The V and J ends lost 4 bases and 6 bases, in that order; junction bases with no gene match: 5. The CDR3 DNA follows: TGTGCCAGCAGCCCCTGGACAGGGGTTCAGCCCCAGCATTTT. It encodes CASSPWTGVQPQHF.